This T cell receptor beta chain came from a study of blood T cell repertoires in COVID-19. V lost 9 bases and J lost 1, with 15 bases in between. Germline V gene data show CDR1 as KGHSH and CDR2 as LQKENI. The CDR3 has 14 amino acids. Method: immunoSEQ multiplex PCR; TCRdb's copy keeps in-frame clones and lacks some. The repertoire holds about 200,000 clones, with 65% to 90% as singletons. This rearrangement joins TRBV18 to TRBJ1-1; D gene uncertain. The sample comprised PBMCs or T cells enriched from blood (not recorded which). The clonotype was recovered from a woman between 40 and 55 years old with acute COVID-19. For the CDR3, the DNA is TGTGCCAGTTCGTGGACTACGTCGAACACTGAAGCTTTCTTT. This encodes CASSWTTSNTEAFF.